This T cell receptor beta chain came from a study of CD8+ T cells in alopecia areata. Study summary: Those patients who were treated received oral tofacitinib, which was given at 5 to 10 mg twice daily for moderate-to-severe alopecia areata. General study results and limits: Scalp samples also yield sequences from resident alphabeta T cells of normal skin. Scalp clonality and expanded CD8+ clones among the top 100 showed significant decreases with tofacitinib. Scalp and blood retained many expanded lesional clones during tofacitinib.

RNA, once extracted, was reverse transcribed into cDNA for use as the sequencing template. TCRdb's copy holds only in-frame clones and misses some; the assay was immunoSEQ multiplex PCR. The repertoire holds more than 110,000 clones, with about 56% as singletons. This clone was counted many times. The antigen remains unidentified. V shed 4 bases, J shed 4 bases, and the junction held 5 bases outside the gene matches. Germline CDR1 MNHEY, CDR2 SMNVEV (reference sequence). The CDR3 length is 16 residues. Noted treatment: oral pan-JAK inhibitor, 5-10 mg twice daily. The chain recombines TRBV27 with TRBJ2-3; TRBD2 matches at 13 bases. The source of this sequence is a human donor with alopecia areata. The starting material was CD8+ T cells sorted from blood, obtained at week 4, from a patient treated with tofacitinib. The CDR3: CASSSVLAGGSDTQYF. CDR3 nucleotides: TGTGCCAGCAGTTCTGTACTAGCGGGGGGGTCAGATACGCAGTATTTT.